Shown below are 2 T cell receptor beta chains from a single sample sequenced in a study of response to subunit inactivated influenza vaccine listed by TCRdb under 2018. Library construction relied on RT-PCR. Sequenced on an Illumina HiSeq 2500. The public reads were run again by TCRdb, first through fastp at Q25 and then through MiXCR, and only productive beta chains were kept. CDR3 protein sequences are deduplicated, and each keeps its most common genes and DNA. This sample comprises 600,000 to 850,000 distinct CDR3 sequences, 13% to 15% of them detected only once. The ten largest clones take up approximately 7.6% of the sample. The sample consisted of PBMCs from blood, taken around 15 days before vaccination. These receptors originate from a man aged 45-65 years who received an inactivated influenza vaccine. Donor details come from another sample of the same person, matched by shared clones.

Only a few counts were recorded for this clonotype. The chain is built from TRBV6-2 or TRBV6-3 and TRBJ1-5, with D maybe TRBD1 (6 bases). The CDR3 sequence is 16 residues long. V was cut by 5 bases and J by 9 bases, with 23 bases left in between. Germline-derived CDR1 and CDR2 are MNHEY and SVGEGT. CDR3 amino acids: CASSQEDDQGKGPQHF. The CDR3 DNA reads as TGTGCCAGCAGTCAGGAGGACGACCAGGGGAAGGGGCCCCAGCATTTT.

This chain's CDR3 is CSARDPKMGARNIQYF. The CDR3 DNA sequence: TGCAGTGCTAGAGATCCGAAAATGGGGGCCCGGAACATTCAGTACTTC. This chain joins TRBV20-1 and TRBJ2-4; TRBD1 is a possible D gene (6 bases). In germline, CDR1 is DFQATT, CDR2 SNEGSKA (reference sequence). The CDR3 sequence is 16 residues long. Trimming cost V 0 bases and J 7 bases, with 19 bases left between them.